The T cell receptor (beta chain) described here comes from a study of OX40 agonist ivuxolimab in advanced cancers. Measured with immunoSEQ multiplex PCR; TCRdb has only the in-frame clones, and not every one. The sample lists tens of thousands of clones, roughly nine tenths occurring once. In this sample, this clone turned up a few times. Per the germline V gene, CDR1 is LNHDA and CDR2 is SQIVND (reference sequence). V gave up 5 bases and J gave up 9 bases, with 5 bases separating them. The CDR3 totals 11 residues. The V gene is TRBV19, the J gene TRBJ1-6; D uncertain. This material consisted of CD4+ or CD8+ T cells sorted from blood, taken in a trial of the OX40 agonist ivuxolimab. The origin of this receptor is an adult with an advanced solid tumor such as melanoma, head and neck, liver or kidney cancer. CDR3 protein: CASSGGSPLHF. The DNA for the CDR3 is TGTGCCAGTAGTGGAGGTTCACCCCTCCACTTT.